The T cell receptor beta chain described here comes from a study of T-cell reconstitution after alpha-beta-depleted transplantation in children. Study results and caveats: For some patients, TCRbeta diversity was high at day 60 because of recipient T cells and thymic progenitors that survived. Two months or so post-transplant, alpha-beta T cells reportedly derived from several hundred expanded graft clones. A year post-transplant, T-cell counts and diversity derived mostly from newly produced T cells.

This CDR3 spans 14 amino acids. The J segment lost 4 bases and the V segment lost 0 bases, leaving 4 bases of the junction unmatched. Germline V CDR1 and CDR2: SGHRS, YFSETQ. Unique molecular identifiers were used in preparing the TCRbeta library. One entry per CDR3 protein, called by TCRdb with MiXCR from the PCR reads. The sample carries around 800,000 distinct CDR3 sequences, less than 20% recorded once. This clonotype was observed a handful of times. What it binds is unknown. V gene TRBV5-1 combines with J gene TRBJ2-7, with TRBD2 identical over 7 bases. This TCR derives from a male patient younger than 18 who had a stem cell transplant for acute lymphoblastic leukemia, so the T cells may come from the graft donor. Sequenced material: PBMCs, mostly from graft donor cells, taken 360 days after TCRalphabeta/CD19-depleted stem cell transplant. The CDR3 reads CASSLGGSKYEQYF. In nucleotides, the CDR3 is TGCGCCAGCAGCTTGGGCGGGAGTAAATACGAGCAGTACTTC. Full variable domain (remainder filled in from reference TRBV5-1 and TRBJ2-7): KAGVTQTPRYLIKTRGQQVTLSCSPISGHRSVSWYQQTPGQGLQFLFEYFSETQRNKGNFPGRFSGRQFSNSRSEMNVSTLELGDSALYLCASSLGGSKYEQYFGPGTRLTVT.